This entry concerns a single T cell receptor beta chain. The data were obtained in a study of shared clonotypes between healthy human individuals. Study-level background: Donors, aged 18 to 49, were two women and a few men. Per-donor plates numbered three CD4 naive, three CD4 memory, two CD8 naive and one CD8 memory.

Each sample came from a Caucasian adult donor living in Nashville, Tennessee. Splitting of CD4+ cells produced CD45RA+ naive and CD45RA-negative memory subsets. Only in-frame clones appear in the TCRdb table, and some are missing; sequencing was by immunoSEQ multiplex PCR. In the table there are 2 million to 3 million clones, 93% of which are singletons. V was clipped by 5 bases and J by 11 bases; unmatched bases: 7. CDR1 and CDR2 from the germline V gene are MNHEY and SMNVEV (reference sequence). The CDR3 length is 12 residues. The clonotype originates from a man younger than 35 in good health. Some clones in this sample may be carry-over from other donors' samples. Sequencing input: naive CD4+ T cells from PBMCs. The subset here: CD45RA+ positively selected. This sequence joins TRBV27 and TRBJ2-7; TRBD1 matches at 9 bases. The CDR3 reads CASSTTGGREYF. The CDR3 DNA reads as TGTGCCAGCAGTACTACAGGGGGCAGGGAGTACTTC.